This T cell receptor beta chain was obtained from a study of response to subunit inactivated influenza vaccine. This clonotype was picked up a small number of times. TCRdb re-derived calls from the RT-PCR reads in MiXCR, one entry per CDR3 protein. This sample has 500,000 to 600,000 distinct CDR3 sequences, with over 9% found just once. The same sample was also used in a study of T cells expressing NK-cell markers. In that study: UMIs accompanied the 5'RACE template switching by which TCR beta cDNA was made. CD3+CD56+NKG2C+, CD3+CD56+NKG2C- and CD3+CD56-NKG2C+ T cells, once sorted, supplied the TCR beta repertoires. HCMV serostatus: seven of eight sequenced donors positive, one negative. NKG2C+ dominant clonotype frequencies in 6 or 7 donors were roughly 1.0-8% of CD8+ T cells. HCMV specificity of expanded NKG2C+ T cell clones remained unclear.

The sequencing used PBMCs from blood, collected on the day of vaccination. This receptor was obtained from a man aged 45-60 years who received an inactivated influenza vaccine.

The chain's CDR3 is CSAVTGLVYNEQFF. In DNA form, the CDR3 reads TGCAGTGCCGTCACGGGGCTCGTTTACAATGAGCAGTTCTTC. The chain joins TRBV20-1 to TRBJ2-1, with D perhaps given as TRBD1 or TRBD2 (5 bases each). The CDR3 consists of 14 residues. V was clipped by 6 bases and J by 4 bases, with 16 bases between them. Germline CDR1 is DFQATT and CDR2 is SNEGSKA (reference sequence).